These 8 T cell receptor beta chains originate from one sample sequenced in a study of T cells in Graves' hyperthyroidism and ophthalmopathy. From RNA transcripts, TCR beta CDR3 regions were amplified. HTBI primers drove first-round RT-PCR of the TCR CDR3. TCRdb fed the multiplex PCR reads into MiXCR, producing one record per CDR3 protein. The table includes hundreds of thousands of distinct CDR3 sequences, about 15% detected once. The material sequenced was blood. The receptors were gathered from a woman between 35 and 50 years old with Graves' ophthalmopathy.

The chain carries TRBV6-1 and TRBJ1-3, with TRBD1 as a possible D gene (5 bases). Trimming took 11 bases from V and 1 from J, leaving 9 bases between them. Germline V CDR1 and CDR2: MNHNS, SASEGT. The CDR3 is made up of 12 amino acids. CDR3 in amino acids: CASGGSGNTIYF. The CDR3 nucleotides read TGTGCCTCCGGGGGTTCTGGAAACACCATATATTTT.

This clonotype was recorded many times. V gene TRBV27 combines with J gene TRBJ2-7; 11 nucleotides match TRBD2. Germline CDR1 reads MNHEY; CDR2 reads SMNVEV (reference sequence). The CDR3 is made up of 15 amino acids. The V gene end was trimmed by 4 bases and the J gene end by 6 bases; junction bases not matched to a gene: 8. The CDR3 loop is CASSSSTSGRREQYF. The CDR3 bases are TGTGCCAGCAGTTCTTCCACTAGCGGGAGACGCGAGCAGTACTTC.

The chain couples TRBV7-3 to TRBJ1-6; D uncertain. CDR3 length: 13 residues. Germline CDR1 is SGHTA and CDR2 is FQGTGA. V was trimmed by 5 bases and J by 10 bases, leaving 12 bases between them. Written as DNA, the CDR3 is TGTGCCAGCAGCATCACAGTGGACTCACCCCTCCACTTT. Its translation is CASSITVDSPLHF.

In this sample, this clonotype turned up many times. The CDR3 DNA follows: TGTGCCAGCAACGGGGGGGAGGAAGCTTTCTTT. Residues: CASNGGEEAFF. This chain links TRBV5-6 with TRBJ1-1; the D gene is possibly TRBD1 (5 bases). Per the germline V gene, CDR1 is SGHDT and CDR2 is YYEEEE. The CDR3 is 11 residues long. Trimming stripped 6 bases from V and 8 bases from J, with 11 bases between.

The CDR3, as DNA: TGTGCCAGCAGCTCCCCCTGGGAGGGTCGGGTTTGGAATCAGCCCCAGCATTTT. It yields the protein CASSSPWEGRVWNQPQHF. The rearrangement links TRBV7-8 to TRBJ1-5; D gene unclear. Germline V lookup: CDR1 SGHVS, CDR2 FQNEAQ. V lost 4 bases and J lost 4, with 23 bases in between. The CDR3 spans 18 residues.

This clonotype was counted ten times or more. The chain has TRBV30 and TRBJ1-1; D is ambiguous. The germline gives CDR1 GTSNPN, CDR2 SVGIG (reference sequence). Trimming pared 3 bases from V and 0 bases from J, leaving 8 bases between. The CDR3 totals 13 residues. CDR3 in DNA: TGTGCCTGGAGGAGGGTCCTGAACACTGAAGCTTTCTTT. Residues: CAWRRVLNTEAFF.

This clonotype was seen repeatedly, ten times or more. The chain recombines TRBV3-1 with TRBJ1-1; D unresolved. Germline loops: CDR1 LGHDT, CDR2 YNNKEL (reference sequence). The CDR3 contains 14 residues. Deletions cut 1 base from V and 0 bases from J, with 6 bases between. Here the CDR3 DNA reads TGTGCCAGCAGCCAAGTTCAAATGAACACTGAAGCTTTCTTT. This encodes CASSQVQMNTEAFF.

This clonotype was recorded many times. The chain combines TRBV11-2 with TRBJ2-5; no clear D. The germline CDR1 and CDR2 sequences are SGHAT and FQNNGV. The CDR3 is 16 residues long. The germline V and J ends were trimmed by 4 bases and 2 bases, with 17 bases remaining between them. The chain's CDR3 is CASSSARPGLQETQYF. CDR3 DNA sequence: TGTGCCAGCAGCTCCGCTCGTCCGGGTCTACAAGAGACCCAGTACTTC.